This TCR beta chain was sequenced for a study of technical replicates of blood from a few donors. The germline gives CDR1 LNHDA, CDR2 SQIVND (reference sequence). The CDR3 totals 16 residues. V gave up 5 bases and J gave up 3 bases; unmatched junction bases: 3. Sequenced by immunoSEQ multiplex PCR; TCRdb stores in-frame clones only, minus some. The sample includes tens of thousands of clones, roughly 98% seen only once; the top ten take roughly 0.16%. The chain carries TRBV19 and TRBJ2-5, with 16 bases lining up with TRBD2. The sequence was obtained from a human donor in good health. Sequenced: T cells isolated from PBMCs. CDR3 loop: CASSPGTSGGEETQYF. The CDR3, as DNA: TGTGCCAGTAGTCCCGGGACTAGCGGGGGGGAAGAGACCCAGTACTTC.